These 20 T cell receptor beta chains came from one sample sequenced in a study of regulatory T cells in long-lasting Graves disease (dated by TCRdb to the early 2020s). What this sample's time point label stands for: newly diagnosed GD, antithyroid drugs for less than 3 months. For both TCR sequencing and RNA sequencing, RNA was extracted from PBMCs in TRIzol. Library prep was done by multiplex PCR. TCRdb lists the instrument as Illumina HiSeq 4000. iRepertoire HTBI primers and Arm-PCR amplification of CDR3 regions were used to construct TCR beta libraries. TCRdb redid the processing of the public reads, applying fastp at Q25 and MiXCR, and retained in-frame beta chains. CDR3 protein sequences are deduplicated, and each keeps its most common genes and DNA. Present in this sample are about 320,000 distinct CDR3 sequences, 18% of which were seen just once. The leading ten clones occupy approximately 35% of the sample.

The source was peripheral blood mononuclear cells (PBMCs), collected at new diagnosis, from a patient treated with antithyroid drugs. These receptor sequences come from a female donor with Graves disease.

V and J are TRBV6-2 or TRBV6-3 and TRBJ2-7; D might be TRBD1 (5 bases). Germline CDR1 and CDR2: MNHEY and SVGEGT. The CDR3 contains 13 residues. V lost 5 bases and J lost 6, with 14 bases in between. The CDR3 DNA sequence: TGTGCCAGCAGTGAGCAGACAGTTACCGAGCAGTACTTC. It yields the protein CASSEQTVTEQYF.

The chain is built from TRBV6-1 and TRBJ2-7; no definite D call. The CDR3 extends over 12 amino acids. The ends were cut back, 6 bases at V and 3 bases at J, with 9 bases in the middle. Germline V CDR1 and CDR2: MNHNS, SASEGT. The CDR3 reads CASSYWGYEQYF. The CDR3 coding sequence is TGTGCCAGCAGCTACTGGGGCTACGAGCAGTACTTC.

The chain joins TRBV12-3 or TRBV12-4 to TRBJ2-2, with D possibly TRBD2 on 6 matching bases. V lost 5 bases, J lost 7 bases, and 14 bases lay in between. The length of the CDR3 is 14 residues. Here the CDR3 reads CASSPPGEDGELFF. The CDR3 DNA is TGTGCCAGCAGTCCCCCGGGGGAGGACGGGGAGCTGTTTTTT.

This clonotype was recorded at least ten times. The gene calls are TRBV27 and TRBJ2-3, with TRBD1 matching 8 bases. V lost 6 bases to trimming and J lost 3 bases; unmatched junction nucleotides: 5. The CDR3 has 14 residues. Germline V lookup: CDR1 MNHEY, CDR2 SMNVEV (reference sequence). The CDR3 DNA reads TGTGCCAGCAGGAAAACAGGGGGGACAGATACGCAGTATTTT. Its protein product is CASRKTGGTDTQYF.

Details on this clonotype: A junction end diverges from the germline sequence, so it may reflect a read error. The chain uses TRBV5-1 and TRBJ2-2; D unresolved. Germline CDR1 SGHRS, CDR2 YFSETQ. CDR3 length equals 12 residues. The CDR3 region has the DNA TGTGCCAGCAGGACGAAGTCCGGGGAGCTGTTTTTT. This encodes CASRTKSGELFF. Drawing the rest from reference TRBV5-1 and TRBJ2-2, the complete variable domain is KAGVTQTPRYLIKTRGQQVTLSCSPISGHRSVSWYQQTPGQGLQFLFEYFSETQRNKGNFPGRFSGRQFSNSRSEMNVSTLELGDSALYLCASRTKSGELFFGEGSRLTVL.

This clonotype was detected only once. This clone may be a read error of a much larger clone one base away. The CDR3 sequence: CSARGGGQGKDERFF. The CDR3 DNA sequence: TGCAGTGCTAGGGGTGGGGGACAGGGTAAGGATGAGCGGTTCTTC. The chain is built from TRBV20-1 and TRBJ2-1; 9 bases align to TRBD1. The CDR3 spans 15 residues. CDR1 and CDR2 (germline): DFQATT, SNEGSKA (reference sequence).

The chain employs TRBV5-1 and TRBJ2-5; D unresolved. The CDR3 totals 15 residues. Trimming removed 1 base from V and 1 base from J, with 11 bases in between. Germline loops: CDR1 SGHRS, CDR2 YFSETQ. The CDR3 DNA follows: TGCGCCAGCAGCTTGCTGGCTGCGACCCAAGAGACCCAGTACTTC. Its translation: CASSLLAATQETQYF.

This clonotype was found many times. The chain links TRBV10-3 to TRBJ2-7, with 7 bases aligning to TRBD2. This CDR3 is built from 17 residues. Trimming at V came to 4 bases and at J to 12 bases, leaving 24 bases not matched to a gene. Germline assignment: CDR1 ENHRY and CDR2 SYGVKD. This CDR3 is CAISATTGSGAPLILYF. The CDR3 bases are TGTGCCATCAGTGCTACGACTGGAAGCGGGGCCCCCCTGATTCTGTACTTC.

This clonotype was detected many times. V and J are TRBV18 and TRBJ2-7, with D possibly TRBD1 on 6 matching bases. The CDR3 runs 15 residues. The germline V gene has CDR1 KGHSH and CDR2 LQKENI. V was cut by 3 bases and J by 3 bases, with 15 bases left in between. CDR3 in DNA: TGTGCCAGCTCACCGAGACAGGTCCTGAACTACGAGCAGTACTTC. Translating gives CASSPRQVLNYEQYF.

This clonotype came up many times. This chain joins TRBV2 and TRBJ2-7; 7 positions agree with TRBD2. CDR1 is SNHLY and CDR2 is FYNNEI in the germline V gene. The CDR3 is made up of 12 amino acids. The CDR3 coding sequence is TGTGTCGGGGGAGGGGTCCCGTACGAGCAGTACTTC. Its translation: CVGGGVPYEQYF.

The chain employs TRBV7-8 and TRBJ2-2, with D unresolved. With 5 bases removed from V and 0 bases from J, the gap between germline ends came to 13 bases. CDR3 length: 16 amino acids. Germline lookup yields CDR1 SGHVS and CDR2 FQNEAQ. CDR3 residues: CASSPYADPNTGELFF. DNA of the CDR3: TGTGCCAGCAGCCCTTATGCAGACCCGAACACCGGGGAGCTGTTTTTT.

About this clonotype itself: A much larger clone is a single base away; this may be a read error. CDR3 loop: CATSRDARKNSPLHF. The CDR3 DNA follows: TGTGCCACCAGCAGAGACGCCAGGAAAAATTCACCCCTCCACTTT. V gene TRBV15 combines with J gene TRBJ1-6, with D uncertain. CDR3 length: 15 amino acids. V was trimmed by 0 bases and J by 7 bases, leaving 10 bases between them. Germline lookup yields CDR1 LNHNV and CDR2 YYDKDF (reference sequence).

The table lists this clonotype with many counts. The V call is TRBV4-2, the J call TRBJ2-1; 12 positions agree with TRBD2. The CDR3 sequence is 17 residues long. V was pared by 2 bases and J by 10 bases, with 12 bases of the junction left unmatched. From germline, CDR1 is LGHNA and CDR2 YNFKEQ. The CDR3 spells CASSQIALAGGPGEQFF. The CDR3 region has the DNA TGTGCCAGCAGCCAAATCGCTCTAGCGGGAGGGCCGGGGGAGCAGTTCTTC.

This clonotype was counted at least ten times. The chain carries TRBV28 and TRBJ2-1, with 10 bases identical to TRBD2. The junction had 5 bases not matched to a gene; V was cut back by 3 bases and J by 9 bases. The CDR3 contains 14 residues. Germline V lookup: CDR1 MDHEN, CDR2 SYDVKM. CDR3 sequence reads: CASSLSLAGVEQFF. CDR3 nucleotides: TGTGCCAGCAGTTTGTCTCTAGCGGGAGTTGAGCAGTTCTTC.

V usage is TRBV19 and J usage is TRBJ2-7; perhaps TRBD1 as D (5 bases). Germline lookup yields CDR1 LNHDA and CDR2 SQIVND (reference sequence). The CDR3 covers 12 residues. Trimming removed 8 bases from V and 0 bases from J, with 8 bases in between. In DNA, the CDR3 is TGTGCCAGTGGGGCGTCCTCCTACGAGCAGTACTTC. Protein: CASGASSYEQYF.

In the case of this clonotype: A far larger clone is off by one base, so a read error is likely. V is TRBV6-2 or TRBV6-3 and J is TRBJ2-5; TRBD1 aligns across 9 bases. From germline, CDR1 is MNHEY and CDR2 SVGEGT. The CDR3 spans 14 residues. The CDR3 sequence is CASSDTGGLETQCF. The CDR3 DNA reads as TGTGCCAGCAGTGACACAGGGGGCCTGGAGACCCAGTGCTTC.

This clonotype has at least ten counts. The chain couples TRBV28 to TRBJ1-6; TRBD1 aligns across 8 bases. Losses at the gene ends were 6 bases for V and 10 bases for J; bases not matched to a gene: 5. Per germline, CDR1 MDHEN and CDR2 SYDVKM. The CDR3 sequence is 13 residues long. The CDR3, as DNA: TGTGCCAGCAGAGAACAGGGGGAATCACCCCTCCACTTT. Encoded protein: CASREQGESPLHF.

This clonotype was observed at least ten times. This chain links TRBV7-2 with TRBJ2-7, with a tentative D call TRBD2 (6 bases). This CDR3 is 14 amino acids long. Germline V gene data show CDR1 as SGHTA and CDR2 as FQGNSA. The ends were cut back, 4 bases at V and 5 bases at J, with 15 bases in the middle. CDR3 residues: CASSSDYAGNEQYF. The CDR3 nucleotides are TGTGCCAGCAGCTCGGACTACGCGGGGAACGAGCAGTACTTC.

This clonotype was observed a few times. This sequence joins TRBV20-1 and TRBJ2-1; TRBD2 matches at 12 bases. Germline CDR1 DFQATT, CDR2 SNEGSKA (reference sequence). Trimming took 3 bases from V and 7 from J; bases not matched to a gene: 7. The CDR3 sequence is 15 residues long. CDR3 sequence reads: CSARPTSGRKNEQFF. CDR3 in DNA: TGCAGTGCTAGGCCTACTAGCGGGAGGAAAAATGAGCAGTTCTTC.

This clonotype was counted at least ten times. The chain joins TRBV2 to TRBJ2-3; 10 bases align to TRBD2. Looked up from germline, CDR1 is SNHLY and CDR2 is FYNNEI. Trimming cost V 7 bases and J 6 bases; bases outside gene matches: 4. The CDR3 has 13 residues. The CDR3 loop reads CASILAGTDTQYF. The CDR3 DNA is TGTGCCAGCATACTAGCGGGAACGGATACGCAGTATTTT.